This TCR beta chain was recorded in a study of T cells in women clearing cervical HPV infection. Study information: Case blood drawn at lesion detection; control blood after infection cleared.

The germline CDR1 and CDR2 sequences are SGHTA and FQGNSA. Between the trimmed V and J ends, which lost 1 base and 5 bases, there was a span of 15 bases. This CDR3 region has 15 residues. About this clone: The missing CDR3 end, 3 residues past where the read stops, is filled in from the germline J gene.

Produced via immunoSEQ multiplex PCR; TCRdb's table is partial and in-frame only. The data include tens of thousands of clones; the top ten clones carry over 8.5%. The sample consisted of blood buffy coat. This clonotype was sampled from a woman between 18 and 70 years old with a cervical HPV16 infection that either progressed to CIN3+ or cleared (not recorded which). J is TRBJ2-7 and V is TRBV7-2; a weak D match, TRBD2 (5 bases). The CDR3: CASSLGPGEHHEQYF. The sequenced part of the CDR3 DNA is TGTGCCAGCAGCTTAGGTCCCGGGGAACACCACGAG.